The 10 T cell receptor beta chains given below trace back to one sample, sequenced in a study of identical twins. TCRdb itself ran the 5' RACE reads through MiXCR, one entry per CDR3 protein. The sample includes roughly 250,000 distinct CDR3 sequences, 7% of them seen just once. These data also formed part of another study, on yellow fever vaccine responses in identical twins.

Source material: memory (CD45RO+) T cells sorted from blood. The receptors were sampled from a young woman in good health.

The genes are TRBV4-1 and TRBJ2-1, with 7 nucleotides matching TRBD1. The CDR3 runs to 11 residues. Germline V gene lookup returns CDR1 MGHRA and CDR2 YSYEKL. The junction had 5 bases not matched to a gene; V was cut back by 10 bases and J by 8 bases. CDR3 sequence reads: CATLQGDEQFF. CDR3 nucleotides: TGCGCCACCCTCCAGGGGGATGAGCAGTTCTTC.

This clonotype was recorded a few times. This chain uses TRBV20-1 with TRBJ1-2; a possible D gene is TRBD1 (5 bases). The CDR3 extends over 14 amino acids. V was trimmed by 0 bases and J by 4 bases, leaving 12 bases between them. The germline CDR1 and CDR2 sequences are DFQATT and SNEGSKA (reference sequence). CDR3 DNA: TGCAGTGCTAGAGATCCGGGGGTTACCTATGGCTACACCTTC. It translates to CSARDPGVTYGYTF.

V gene TRBV6-1 combines with J gene TRBJ2-7; TRBD2 matches 7 bases. Germline CDR1 reads MNHNS; CDR2 reads SASEGT. The CDR3 runs 16 residues. Unmatched junction bases numbered 16, after V lost 6 bases and J lost 5 bases. The CDR3 loop reads CASSPRGGGRQNEQYF. In DNA form, the CDR3 reads TGTGCCAGCAGCCCTCGTGGTGGCGGGAGACAAAACGAGCAGTACTTC.

This clonotype was detected only a few times. The chain employs TRBV7-8 and TRBJ2-7; 7 positions match TRBD2. V was pared by 4 bases and J by 7 bases, with 13 bases of the junction left unmatched. Per the germline V gene, CDR1 is SGHVS and CDR2 is FQNEAQ. The CDR3 has 15 amino acids. The chain's CDR3 is CASSSTRGYTGEQYF. Written as DNA, the CDR3 is TGTGCCAGCAGCTCCACGCGGGGGTATACCGGTGAGCAGTACTTC.

The sample holds many counts of this clonotype. This chain connects TRBV7-8 to TRBJ2-4; D possibly corresponds to TRBD1 (6 bases). Germline V gene lookup returns CDR1 SGHVS and CDR2 FQNEAQ. The germline V and J ends were trimmed by 3 bases and 2 bases, with 11 bases remaining between them. The CDR3 is made up of 15 amino acids. CDR3 amino acids: CASSLYRASKNIQYF. CDR3 coding DNA: TGTGCCAGCAGCTTGTACAGGGCGTCCAAAAACATTCAGTACTTC.

The table lists this clonotype with a few counts. V and J are TRBV2 and TRBJ2-7, with no clear D. The germline gives CDR1 SNHLY, CDR2 FYNNEI. V dropped 6 bases and J dropped 2 bases, with 8 bases sitting between them. This CDR3 has 12 residues. The CDR3 is CASRRVPYEQYF. DNA of the CDR3: TGTGCCAGCAGACGTGTACCCTACGAGCAGTACTTC. Full variable domain (outside the CDR3, taken from reference TRBV2 and TRBJ2-7): EPEVTQTPSHQVTQMGQEVILRCVPISNHLYFYWYRQILGQKVEFLVSFYNNEISEKSEIFDDQFSVERPDGSNFTLKIRSTKLEDSAMYFCASRRVPYEQYFGPGTRLTVT.

The genes are TRBV28 and TRBJ2-6, with 9 bases matching TRBD1. V shed 8 bases, J shed 3 bases, and the junction held 14 bases outside the gene matches. CDR1 is MDHEN, CDR2 SYDVKM, per germline. CDR3 length equals 18 residues. The CDR3 DNA sequence: TGTGCCAGCGCGACGTCGGGGACAGGGAGGTATGGGGCCAACGTCCTGACTTTC. It encodes CASATSGTGRYGANVLTF.

The CDR3 reads CASSFRGYGYTF. For the CDR3, the DNA is TGTGCCAGCAGTTTTCGGGGGTATGGCTACACCTTC. The chain links TRBV28 to TRBJ1-2; maybe TRBD1 (5 bases). Per germline, CDR1 MDHEN and CDR2 SYDVKM. The CDR3 totals 12 residues. V was shortened by 3 bases and J by 5 bases, with 7 bases between the two germline ends.

The chain combines TRBV3-1 with TRBJ2-1, with D perhaps being TRBD1 or TRBD2 (6 bases each). The CDR3 consists of 14 residues. Trimming cost V 4 bases and J 10 bases, with 17 bases left between them. The germline CDR1 and CDR2 sequences are LGHDT and YNNKEL (reference sequence). This chain's CDR3 is CASSLAGTQGEQFF. CDR3 coding DNA: TGTGCCAGCAGCCTAGCAGGGACTCAGGGGGAGCAGTTCTTC.

This clonotype was seen repeatedly, ten times or more. V gene TRBV12-3 or TRBV12-4 combines with J gene TRBJ2-2; TRBD2 aligns across 8 bases. Unmatched junction bases numbered 4, after V lost 4 bases and J lost 6 bases. The CDR3 runs to 14 residues. CDR3 region: CASSSQTSAGELFF. CDR3 coding DNA: TGTGCCAGCAGTTCGCAGACTAGCGCCGGGGAGCTGTTTTTT.